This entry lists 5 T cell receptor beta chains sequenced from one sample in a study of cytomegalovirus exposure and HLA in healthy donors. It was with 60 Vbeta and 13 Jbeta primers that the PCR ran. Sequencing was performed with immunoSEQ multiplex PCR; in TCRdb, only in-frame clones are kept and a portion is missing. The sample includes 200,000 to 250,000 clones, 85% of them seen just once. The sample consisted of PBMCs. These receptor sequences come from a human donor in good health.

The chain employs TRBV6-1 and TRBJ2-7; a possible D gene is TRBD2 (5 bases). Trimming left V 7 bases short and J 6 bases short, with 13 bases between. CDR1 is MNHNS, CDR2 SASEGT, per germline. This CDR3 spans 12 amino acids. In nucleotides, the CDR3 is TGTGCCAGCATCGGGAACGGGGTCGAGCAGTACTTC. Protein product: CASIGNGVEQYF.

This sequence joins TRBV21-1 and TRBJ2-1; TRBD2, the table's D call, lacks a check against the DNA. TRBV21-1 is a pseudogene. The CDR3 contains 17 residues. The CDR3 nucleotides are TGTGCCAGCAGCAAAAAGGAACGCAAACTCGGGGTGAATGAGCAGTTCTTC. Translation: CASSKKERKLGVNEQFF.

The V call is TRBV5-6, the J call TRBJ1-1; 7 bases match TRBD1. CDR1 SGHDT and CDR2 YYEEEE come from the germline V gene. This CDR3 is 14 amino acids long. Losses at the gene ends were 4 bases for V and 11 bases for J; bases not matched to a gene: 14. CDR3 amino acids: CASSRVKDRPEAFF. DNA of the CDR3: TGTGCCAGCAGCCGAGTTAAGGACAGGCCCGAGGCTTTCTTT.

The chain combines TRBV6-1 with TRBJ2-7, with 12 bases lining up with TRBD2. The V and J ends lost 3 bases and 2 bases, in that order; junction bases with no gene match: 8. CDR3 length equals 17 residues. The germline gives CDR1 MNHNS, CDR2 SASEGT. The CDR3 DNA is TGTGCCAGCAGTGATGGATCACTAGCGGGAGGACCCTACGAGCAGTACTTC. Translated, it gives CASSDGSLAGGPYEQYF.

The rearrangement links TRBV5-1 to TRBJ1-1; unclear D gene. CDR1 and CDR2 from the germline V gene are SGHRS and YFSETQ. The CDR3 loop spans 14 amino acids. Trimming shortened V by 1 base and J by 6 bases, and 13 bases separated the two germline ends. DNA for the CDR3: TGCGCCAGCAGCTTGAAGGCGGGGATCGCTGAAGCTTTCTTT. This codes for CASSLKAGIAEAFF.